This is a list of T cell receptor beta chains from one sample in a study of control samples from healthy donors and cancer patients. TCRdb keeps only in-frame clones here, not all; method: immunoSEQ multiplex PCR. This sample has about 160,000 clones, with 80% to 95% found just once. The material sequenced was blood. The receptors here all came from a woman aged 25 to 39 in good health. Both conserved end residues are part of each CDR3. D genes are given only for firm matches. For some rows the clone size is stated as once, few or many, or as a class when expanded; others skip it.

clone_size: -
d_call: TRBD2
v_call: TRBV11-3
j_call: TRBJ2-5
cdr3_aa: CASSRGGSGETQYF
cdr3_nt: TGTGCCAGCAGCCGGGGCGGGAGCGGGGAGACCCAGTACTTC

clone_size: -
d_call: -
v_call: TRBV24-1
j_call: TRBJ1-2
cdr3_aa: CATSAGGSQNGYTF
cdr3_nt: TGTGCCACCAGTGCCGGCGGGAGCCAAAATGGCTACACCTTC

clone_size: once
d_call: -
v_call: TRBV30
j_call: TRBJ1-4
cdr3_aa: CAWSQGISEKLFF
cdr3_nt: TGTGCCTGGAGTCAGGGGATCAGTGAAAAACTGTTTTTT

clone_size: once
d_call: -
v_call: TRBV7-9
j_call: TRBJ2-4
cdr3_aa: CASSLSQYDVIAKNIQYF
cdr3_nt: TGTGCCAGCAGCTTATCCCAATACGACGTAATAGCCAAAAACATTCAGTACTTC

clone_size: -
d_call: -
v_call: TRBV5-1
j_call: TRBJ2-1
cdr3_aa: CASSLMSGGYNEQFF
cdr3_nt: TGCGCCAGCAGCTTGATGTCAGGGGGGTACAATGAGCAGTTCTTC

clone_size: -
d_call: TRBD2
v_call: TRBV29-1
j_call: TRBJ2-1
cdr3_aa: CSVGTSGYNEQFF
cdr3_nt: TGCAGCGTTGGGACTAGTGGATACAATGAGCAGTTCTTC

clone_size: -
d_call: TRBD1
v_call: TRBV19
j_call: TRBJ1-5
cdr3_aa: CASSLRGGTSQPQHF
cdr3_nt: TGTGCCAGTAGTCTCAGGGGGGGTACTAGTCAGCCCCAGCATTTT

clone_size: -
d_call: -
v_call: TRBV5-4
j_call: TRBJ2-1
cdr3_aa: CASSLSGISYNEQFF
cdr3_nt: TGTGCCAGCAGCTTGTCGGGAATCTCCTACAATGAGCAGTTCTTC

clone_size: -
d_call: -
v_call: TRBV7-9
j_call: TRBJ1-5
cdr3_aa: CASSLDRAPQHF
cdr3_nt: TGTGCCAGCAGCTTAGATCGGGCACCCCAGCATTTT

clone_size: -
d_call: -
v_call: TRBV7-8
j_call: TRBJ1-5
cdr3_aa: CASSLGPLNEPQHF
cdr3_nt: TGTGCCAGCAGCTTAGGCCCCCTCAATGAGCCCCAGCATTTT

clone_size: -
d_call: -
v_call: TRBV5-4
j_call: TRBJ1-2
cdr3_aa: CASSGIGGGVYGYTF
cdr3_nt: TGTGCCAGCAGCGGTATCGGGGGCGGGGTTTATGGCTACACCTTC

clone_size: -
d_call: -
v_call: TRBV15
j_call: TRBJ1-1
cdr3_aa: CATSRDGSSRAFF
cdr3_nt: TGTGCCACCAGCAGAGATGGATCCTCCCGAGCTTTCTTT

clone_size: -
d_call: TRBD2
v_call: TRBV3-1/TRBV3-2
j_call: TRBJ2-7
cdr3_aa: CASSLTGTTVEQYF
cdr3_nt: TGTGCCAGCAGCCTTACCGGGACTACCGTCGAGCAGTACTTC

clone_size: -
d_call: TRBD2
v_call: TRBV5-4
j_call: TRBJ2-1
cdr3_aa: CASSLGVAGVNEQFF
cdr3_nt: TGTGCCAGCAGCTTGGGTGTAGCGGGAGTCAATGAGCAGTTCTTC

clone_size: -
d_call: -
v_call: TRBV15
j_call: TRBJ2-3
cdr3_aa: CATSQNLGGTDTQYF
cdr3_nt: TGTGCCACCAGTCAGAACCTAGGTGGCACAGATACGCAGTATTTT

clone_size: -
d_call: TRBD2
v_call: TRBV2
j_call: TRBJ2-7
cdr3_aa: CASSESGTTYEQYF
cdr3_nt: TGTGCCAGCAGTGAGAGCGGGACCACCTACGAGCAGTACTTC